This TCR beta chain originates from a study of shared clonotypes between healthy human individuals. Study-wide results and limits: Generation of non-shared clonotypes was less probable than generation of clonotypes shared by all four donors.

Method: immunoSEQ multiplex PCR; TCRdb's copy keeps in-frame clones and lacks some. The sample contains 800,000 to 1,200,000 clones, around three quarters of which appear only once. This clone was seen a few times. Antigen specificity is unknown. Other DNA sequences of this sample code for an identical CDR3. This CDR3 is built from 11 residues. Germline lookup yields CDR1 SQVTM and CDR2 ANQGSEA. Trimming pared 1 base from V and 8 bases from J, leaving 5 bases between. Sequenced sample: memory CD4+ T cells from PBMCs. As to subset: CD45RA-negative fraction. This clonotype was sampled from a man in his late teens or twenties in good health. Some clones in this sample may be carry-over from other donors' samples. This sequence joins TRBV29-1 and TRBJ1-4; no clear D gene. Here the CDR3 reads CSVEVDEKLFF. CDR3 coding DNA: TGCAGCGTTGAAGTAGACGAAAAACTGTTTTTT.